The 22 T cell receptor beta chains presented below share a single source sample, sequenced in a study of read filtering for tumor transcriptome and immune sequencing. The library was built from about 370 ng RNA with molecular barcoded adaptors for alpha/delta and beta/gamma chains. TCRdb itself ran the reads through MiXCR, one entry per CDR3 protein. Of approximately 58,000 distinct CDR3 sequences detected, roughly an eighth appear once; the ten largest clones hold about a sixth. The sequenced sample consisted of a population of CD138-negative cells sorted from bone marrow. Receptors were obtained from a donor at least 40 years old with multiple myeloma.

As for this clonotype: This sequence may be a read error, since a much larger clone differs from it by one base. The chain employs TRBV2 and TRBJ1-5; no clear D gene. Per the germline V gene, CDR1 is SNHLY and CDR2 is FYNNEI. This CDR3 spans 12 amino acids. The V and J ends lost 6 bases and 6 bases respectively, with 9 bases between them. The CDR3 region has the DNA TGTGCCAGCAGGAGGACCGGTCAGCCCCAGCATTTT. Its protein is CASRRTGQPQHF. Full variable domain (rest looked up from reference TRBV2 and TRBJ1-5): EPEVTQTPSHQVTQMGQEVILRCVPISNHLYFYWYRQILGQKVEFLVSFYNNEISEKSEIFDDQFSVERPDGSNFTLKIRSTKLEDSAMYFCASRRTGQPQHFGDGTRLSIL.

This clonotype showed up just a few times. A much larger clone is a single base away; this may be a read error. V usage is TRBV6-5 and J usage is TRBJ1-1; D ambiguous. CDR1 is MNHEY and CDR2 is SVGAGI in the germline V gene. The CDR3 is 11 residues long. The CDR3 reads CAISDSREAFF. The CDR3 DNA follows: TGTGCCATCAGTGATTCGAGGGAAGCTTTCTTT.

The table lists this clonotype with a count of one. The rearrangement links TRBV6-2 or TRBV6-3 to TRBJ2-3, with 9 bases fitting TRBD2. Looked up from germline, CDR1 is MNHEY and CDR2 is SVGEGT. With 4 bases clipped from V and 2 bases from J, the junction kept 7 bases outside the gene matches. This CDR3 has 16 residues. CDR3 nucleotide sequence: TGTGCCAGCAGTTGGGAGCTAGCGGGGCCCACAGATACGCAGTATTTT. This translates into CASSWELAGPTDTQYF.

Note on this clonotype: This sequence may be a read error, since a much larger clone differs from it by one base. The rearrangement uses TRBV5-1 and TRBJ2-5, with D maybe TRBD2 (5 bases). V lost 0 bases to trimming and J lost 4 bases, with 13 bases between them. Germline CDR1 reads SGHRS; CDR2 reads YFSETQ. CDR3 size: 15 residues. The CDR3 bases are TGCGCCAGCAGCTTGGTAGAGGTAGGAGGAGAGACCCAGTACTTC. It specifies CASSLVEVGGETQYF.

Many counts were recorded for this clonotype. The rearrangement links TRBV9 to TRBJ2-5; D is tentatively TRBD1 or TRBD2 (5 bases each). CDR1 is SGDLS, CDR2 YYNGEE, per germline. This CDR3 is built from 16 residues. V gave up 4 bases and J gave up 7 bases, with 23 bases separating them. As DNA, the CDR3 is TGTGCCAGCAGCCCAAGTCTCCGGGACGCCGACGGGACCCAGTACTTC. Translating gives CASSPSLRDADGTQYF. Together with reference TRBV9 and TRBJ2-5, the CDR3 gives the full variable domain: DSGVTQTPKHLITATGQRVTLRCSPRSGDLSVYWYQQSLDQGLQFLIQYYNGEERAKGNILERFSAQQFPDLHSELNLSSLELGDSALYFCASSPSLRDADGTQYFGPGTRLLVL.

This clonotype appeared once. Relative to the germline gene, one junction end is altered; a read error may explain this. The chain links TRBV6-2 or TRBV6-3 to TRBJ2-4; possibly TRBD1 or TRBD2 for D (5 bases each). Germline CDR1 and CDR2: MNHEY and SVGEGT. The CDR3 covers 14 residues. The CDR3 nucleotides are TGTGCCAGCAGTGCCGCCGGGGCGAAAAACATTCAGTGCTTC. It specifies CASSAAGAKNIQCF.

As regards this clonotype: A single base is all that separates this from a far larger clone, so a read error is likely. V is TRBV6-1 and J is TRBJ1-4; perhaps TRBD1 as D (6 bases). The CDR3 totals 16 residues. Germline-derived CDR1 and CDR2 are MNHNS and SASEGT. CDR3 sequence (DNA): TGTGCCAGCAGTTCCCCATCGAGGGACAAGGCTGAAAAACGGTTTTTT. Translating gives CASSSPSRDKAEKRFF.

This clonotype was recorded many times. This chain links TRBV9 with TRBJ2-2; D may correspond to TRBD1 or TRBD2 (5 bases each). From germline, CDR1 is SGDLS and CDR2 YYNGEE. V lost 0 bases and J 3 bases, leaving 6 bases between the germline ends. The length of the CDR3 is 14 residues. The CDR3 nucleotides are TGTGCCAGCAGCGTAGGAGGGGACACCGGGGAGCTGTTTTTT. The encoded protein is CASSVGGDTGELFF.

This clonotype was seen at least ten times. CDR3 protein: CASSLVGTSRDTQYF. CDR3 bases: TGTGCCAGCAGCTTAGTCGGGACTTCGCGGGATACGCAGTATTTT. The chain carries TRBV7-3 and TRBJ2-3; D is perhaps TRBD2 (6 bases). Germline V gene data show CDR1 as SGHTA and CDR2 as FQGTGA. V was cut by 2 bases and J by 6 bases, with 15 bases left in between. This CDR3 is built from 15 residues.

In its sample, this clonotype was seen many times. The CDR3: CASSESMGSQGIQPQHF. The CDR3 bases are TGCGCCAGCAGTGAGTCGATGGGTAGCCAAGGTATCCAGCCCCAGCATTTT. This chain connects TRBV10-2 to TRBJ1-5; no clear D gene. Germline V gives CDR1 WSHSY, CDR2 SAAADI. V was shortened by 0 bases and J by 7 bases, with 19 bases between the two germline ends. This CDR3 spans 17 amino acids.

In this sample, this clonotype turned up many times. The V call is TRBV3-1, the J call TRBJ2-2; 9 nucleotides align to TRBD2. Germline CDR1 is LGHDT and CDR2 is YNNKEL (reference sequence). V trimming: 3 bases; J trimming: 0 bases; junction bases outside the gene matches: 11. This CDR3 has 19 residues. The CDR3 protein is CASSQLLGSGGSNTGELFF. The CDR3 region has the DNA TGTGCCAGCAGCCAGCTACTAGGGAGCGGGGGGTCGAACACCGGGGAGCTGTTTTTT.

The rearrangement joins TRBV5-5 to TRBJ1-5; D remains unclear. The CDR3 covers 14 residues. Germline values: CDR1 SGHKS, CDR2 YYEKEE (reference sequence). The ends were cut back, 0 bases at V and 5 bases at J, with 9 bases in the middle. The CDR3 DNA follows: TGTGCCAGCAGCTTGGCCCAGTTCTATCAGCCCCAGCATTTT. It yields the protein CASSLAQFYQPQHF.

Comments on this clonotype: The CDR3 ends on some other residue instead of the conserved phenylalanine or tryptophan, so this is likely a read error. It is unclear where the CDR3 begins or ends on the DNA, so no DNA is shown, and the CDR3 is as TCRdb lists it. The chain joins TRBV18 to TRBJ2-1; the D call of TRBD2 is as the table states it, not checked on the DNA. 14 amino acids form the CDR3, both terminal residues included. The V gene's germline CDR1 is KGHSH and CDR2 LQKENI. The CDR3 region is CASSPPASADEQIS.

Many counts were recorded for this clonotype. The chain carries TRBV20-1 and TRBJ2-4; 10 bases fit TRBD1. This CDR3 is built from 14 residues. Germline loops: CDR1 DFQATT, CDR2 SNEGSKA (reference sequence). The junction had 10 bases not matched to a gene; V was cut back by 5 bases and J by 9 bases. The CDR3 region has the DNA TGCAGTGCTTTGGGACAGGGGCTTCATGGCATTCAGTACTTC. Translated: CSALGQGLHGIQYF.

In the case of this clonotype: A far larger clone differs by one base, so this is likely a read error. The CDR3, as DNA: TGTGCCAGCAGCTTAAGGTCAGGGGGCACCGGGGAGCTGTTTTTT. Translated, it gives CASSLRSGGTGELFF. The J gene is TRBJ2-2, the V gene TRBV7-9, with 7 bases lining up with TRBD1. CDR3 size: 15 residues. With 2 bases clipped from V and 4 bases from J, the junction kept 4 bases outside the gene matches. Per the germline V gene, CDR1 is SEHNR and CDR2 is FQNEAQ (reference sequence).

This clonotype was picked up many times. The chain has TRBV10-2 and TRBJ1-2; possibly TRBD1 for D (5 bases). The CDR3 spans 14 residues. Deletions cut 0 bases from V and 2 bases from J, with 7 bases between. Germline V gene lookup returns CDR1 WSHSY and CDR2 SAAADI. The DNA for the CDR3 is TGCGCCAGCAGTGAGTCGTCAGGGAACTATGGCTACACCTTC. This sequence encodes CASSESSGNYGYTF.

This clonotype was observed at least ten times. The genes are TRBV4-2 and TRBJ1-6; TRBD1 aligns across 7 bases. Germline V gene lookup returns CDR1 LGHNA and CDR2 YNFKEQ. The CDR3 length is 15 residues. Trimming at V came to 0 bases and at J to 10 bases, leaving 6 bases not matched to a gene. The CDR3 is CASSQEGGLKSPLHF. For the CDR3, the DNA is TGTGCCAGCAGCCAAGAAGGGGGCCTGAAGTCACCCCTCCACTTT.

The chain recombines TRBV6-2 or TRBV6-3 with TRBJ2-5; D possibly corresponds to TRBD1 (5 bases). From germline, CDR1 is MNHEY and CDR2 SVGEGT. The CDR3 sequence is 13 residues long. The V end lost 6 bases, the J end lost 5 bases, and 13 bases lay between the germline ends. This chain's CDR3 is CASRRQSVETQYF. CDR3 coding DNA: TGTGCCAGCAGACGACAGTCCGTGGAGACCCAGTACTTC.

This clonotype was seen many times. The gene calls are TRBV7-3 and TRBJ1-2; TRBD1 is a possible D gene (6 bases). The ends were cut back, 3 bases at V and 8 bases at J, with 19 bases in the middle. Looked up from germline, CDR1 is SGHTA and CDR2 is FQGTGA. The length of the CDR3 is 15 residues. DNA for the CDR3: TGTGCCAGCAGCTTGGACAGCGGGGTCCAGAGGGGCTACACCTTC. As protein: CASSLDSGVQRGYTF.

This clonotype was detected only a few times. CDR3 in amino acids: CASSLQGYEQYF. CDR3 coding DNA: TGTGCCAGCAGTTTACAGGGCTACGAGCAGTACTTC. The V and J genes are TRBV6-6 and TRBJ2-7; possibly TRBD1 for D (6 bases). The germline gives CDR1 MNHNY, CDR2 SVGAGI (reference sequence). Trimming stripped 4 bases from V and 3 bases from J, with 7 bases between. This CDR3 region has 12 residues.

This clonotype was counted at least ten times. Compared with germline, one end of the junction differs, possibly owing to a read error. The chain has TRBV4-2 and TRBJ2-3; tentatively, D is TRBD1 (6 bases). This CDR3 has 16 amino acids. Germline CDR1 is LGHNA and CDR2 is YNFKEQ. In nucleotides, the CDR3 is TGCGCCAGCAGCCAAGCCGTCAGGGGCGACACAGATACGCAGTATTTT. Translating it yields CASSQAVRGDTDTQYF.

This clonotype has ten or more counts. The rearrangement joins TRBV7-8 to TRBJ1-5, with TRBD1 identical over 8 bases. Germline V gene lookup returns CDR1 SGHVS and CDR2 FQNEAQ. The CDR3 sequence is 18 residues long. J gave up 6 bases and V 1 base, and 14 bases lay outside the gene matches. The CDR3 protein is CASSLGWAGGASFQPQHF. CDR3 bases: TGTGCCAGCAGCTTAGGGTGGGCAGGGGGCGCGTCTTTTCAGCCCCAGCATTTT.